The subject of this entry is one T cell receptor beta chain. Antigen specificity is unknown. The CDR3 sequence is 12 residues long. The V gene's germline CDR1 is SQVTM and CDR2 ANQGSEA. UMI-labeled 5' RACE TRB cDNA libraries were prepared from the cells. TCRdb reprocessed the 5' RACE reads and reports one entry per CDR3 protein, with no DNA. The repertoire table contains roughly 100,000 distinct CDR3 sequences. The sample originates from a study of CXCR3-negative and CXCR3-positive naive CD8 T cells. Overall study context: Overall TRB read output was about 135 million, and each library contained about 1.5 +/- 0.3 million reads.

Study-wide results and limits: Memory cells differed in TRBV-TRBJ usage, but naive CXCR3-negative and CXCR3-positive cells had similar usage. With CXCR3 expression partially decreased after cryopreservation, most assays relied on fresh PBMCs. The TRB CDR3s that CXCR3-positive naive cells carried were more hydrophobic than those of CXCR3-negative naive cells.

Those CD8+ T cells considered naive were CD45RO-CCR7+CD27+CD95-. The chain employs TRBV29-1 and TRBJ1-1; there is no DNA to check the TCRdb D call of TRBD1. The clonotype originates from a human donor in good health. Some clones in this sample may be carry-over from other donors' samples. The sample consisted of naive CXCR3+ CD8+ T cells from blood. Subset indicated: CD45RO-CCR7+CD27+CD95- naive CD8+ T cells expressing CXCR3 (TNR3+). The CDR3 is CSAGISNTEAFF. The variable domain in full, with the rest retrieved from reference TRBV29-1 and TRBJ1-1, is SAVISQKPSRDICQRGTSLTIQCQVDSQVTMMFWYRQQPGQSLTLIATANQGSEATYESGFVIDKFPISRPNLTFSTLTVSNMSPEDSSIYLCSAGISNTEAFFGQGTRLTVV.